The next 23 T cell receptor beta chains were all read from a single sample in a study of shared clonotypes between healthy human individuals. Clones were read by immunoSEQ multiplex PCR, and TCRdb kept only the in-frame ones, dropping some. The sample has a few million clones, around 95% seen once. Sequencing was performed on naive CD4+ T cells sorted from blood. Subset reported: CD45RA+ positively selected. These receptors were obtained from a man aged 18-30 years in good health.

CDR3 nucleotide sequence: TGCGCCAGCAGCTTGGTCCAGAACAATGAGCAGTTCTTC. Residues: CASSLVQNNEQFF. The V gene is TRBV5-1, the J gene TRBJ2-1, with D hard to call. CDR1 and CDR2 (germline): SGHRS, YFSETQ. The CDR3 runs 13 residues. Trimming left V 0 bases short and J 5 bases short, with 6 bases between.

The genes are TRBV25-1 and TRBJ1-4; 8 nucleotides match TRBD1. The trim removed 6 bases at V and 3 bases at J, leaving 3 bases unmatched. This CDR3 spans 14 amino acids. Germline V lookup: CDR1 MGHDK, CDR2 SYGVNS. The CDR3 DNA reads TGTGCCAGCAGCGTACAGGGGGCTAATGAAAAACTGTTTTTT. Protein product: CASSVQGANEKLFF.

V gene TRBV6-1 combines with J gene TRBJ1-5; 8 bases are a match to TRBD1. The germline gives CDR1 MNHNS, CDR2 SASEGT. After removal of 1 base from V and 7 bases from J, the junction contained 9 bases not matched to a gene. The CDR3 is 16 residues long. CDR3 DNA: TGTGCCAGCAGTGAAGGAACCGCAGGGGGCAGGCAGCCCCAGCATTTT. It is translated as CASSEGTAGGRQPQHF.

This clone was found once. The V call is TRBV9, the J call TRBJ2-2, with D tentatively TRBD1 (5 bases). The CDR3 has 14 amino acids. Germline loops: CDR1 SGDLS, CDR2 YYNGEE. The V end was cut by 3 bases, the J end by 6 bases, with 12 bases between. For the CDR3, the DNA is TGTGCCAGCAGCGGACTCCCGACAGCCGGGGAGCTGTTTTTT. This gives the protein CASSGLPTAGELFF.

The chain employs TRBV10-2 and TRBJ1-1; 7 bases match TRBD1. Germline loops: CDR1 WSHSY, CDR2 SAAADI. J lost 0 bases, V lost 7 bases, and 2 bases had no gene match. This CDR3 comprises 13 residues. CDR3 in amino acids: CASTGTVNTEAFF. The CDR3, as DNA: TGCGCCAGCACCGGGACAGTGAACACTGAAGCTTTCTTT.

This CDR3 reads CAWSQEVEQFF. The CDR3 DNA is TGTGCCTGGAGCCAGGAAGTGGAGCAGTTCTTC. The chain carries TRBV30 and TRBJ2-1; unclear D gene. Germline loops: CDR1 GTSNPN, CDR2 SVGIG (reference sequence). The germline V and J ends were trimmed by 3 bases and 10 bases, with 10 bases remaining between them. The CDR3 consists of 11 residues.

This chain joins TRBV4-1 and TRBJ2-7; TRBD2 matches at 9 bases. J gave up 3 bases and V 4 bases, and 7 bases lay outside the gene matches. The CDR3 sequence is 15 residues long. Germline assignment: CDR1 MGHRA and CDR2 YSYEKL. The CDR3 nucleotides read TGCGCCAGCAGCCCGACTAGCGGACAACACTACGAGCAGTACTTC. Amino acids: CASSPTSGQHYEQYF.

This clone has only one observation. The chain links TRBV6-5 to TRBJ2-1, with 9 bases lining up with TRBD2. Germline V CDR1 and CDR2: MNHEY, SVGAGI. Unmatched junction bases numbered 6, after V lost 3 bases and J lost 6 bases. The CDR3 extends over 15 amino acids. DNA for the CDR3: TGTGCCAGCAGTTATAGTAGCGGGAGCCCCAATGAGCAGTTCTTC. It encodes CASSYSSGSPNEQFF.

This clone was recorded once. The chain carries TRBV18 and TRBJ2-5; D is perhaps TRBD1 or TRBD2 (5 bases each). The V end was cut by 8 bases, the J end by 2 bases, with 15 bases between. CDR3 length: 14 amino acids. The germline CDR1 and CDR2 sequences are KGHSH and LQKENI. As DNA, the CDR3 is TGTGCCAGCGCCTCCGGAGGACAACAAGAGACCCAGTACTTC. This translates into CASASGGQQETQYF.

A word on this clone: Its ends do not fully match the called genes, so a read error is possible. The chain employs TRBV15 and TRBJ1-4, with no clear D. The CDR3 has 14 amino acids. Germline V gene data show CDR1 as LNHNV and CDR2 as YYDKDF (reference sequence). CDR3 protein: CATSRGRANENLFF. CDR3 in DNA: TGTGCCACCAGCAGGGGCAGAGCGAATGAAAACCTGTTTTTT.

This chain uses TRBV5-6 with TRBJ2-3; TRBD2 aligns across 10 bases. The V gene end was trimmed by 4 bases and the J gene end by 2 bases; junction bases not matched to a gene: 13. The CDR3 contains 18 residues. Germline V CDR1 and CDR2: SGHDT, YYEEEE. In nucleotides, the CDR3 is TGTGCCAGCAGCGAGGGGCCCACTAGCGGGACTCCCACAGATACGCAGTATTTT. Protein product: CASSEGPTSGTPTDTQYF.

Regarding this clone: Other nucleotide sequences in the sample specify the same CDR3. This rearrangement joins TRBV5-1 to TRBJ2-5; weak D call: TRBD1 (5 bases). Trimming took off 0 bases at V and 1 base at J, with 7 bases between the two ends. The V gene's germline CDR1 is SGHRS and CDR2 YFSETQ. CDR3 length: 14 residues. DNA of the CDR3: TGCGCCAGCAGCTTGGGTGGGGCCCAAGAGACCCAGTACTTC. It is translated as CASSLGGAQETQYF.

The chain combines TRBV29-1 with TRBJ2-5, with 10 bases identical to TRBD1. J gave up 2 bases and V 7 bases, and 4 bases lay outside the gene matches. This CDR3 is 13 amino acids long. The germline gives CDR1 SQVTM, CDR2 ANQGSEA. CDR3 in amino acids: CSARGQGQETQYF. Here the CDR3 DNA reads TGCAGCGCCAGGGGACAGGGGCAAGAGACCCAGTACTTC.

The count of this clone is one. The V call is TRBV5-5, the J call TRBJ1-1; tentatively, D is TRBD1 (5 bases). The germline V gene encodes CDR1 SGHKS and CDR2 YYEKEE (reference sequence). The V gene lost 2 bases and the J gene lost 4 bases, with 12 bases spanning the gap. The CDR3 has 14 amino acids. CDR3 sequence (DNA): TGTGCCAGCAGCTTAGCAGGGAAGGGCACTGAAGCTTTCTTT. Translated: CASSLAGKGTEAFF. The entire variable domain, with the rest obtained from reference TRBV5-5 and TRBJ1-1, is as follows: DAGVTQSPTHLIKTRGQQVTLRCSPISGHKSVSWYQQVLGQGPQFIFQYYEKEERGRGNFPDRFSARQFPNYSSELNVNALLLGDSALYLCASSLAGKGTEAFFGQGTRLTVV.

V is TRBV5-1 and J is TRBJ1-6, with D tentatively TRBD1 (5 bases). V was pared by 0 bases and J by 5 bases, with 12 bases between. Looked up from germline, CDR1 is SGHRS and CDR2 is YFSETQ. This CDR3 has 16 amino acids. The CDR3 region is CASSLVGALDNSPLHF. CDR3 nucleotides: TGCGCCAGCAGCTTGGTAGGGGCTCTAGATAATTCACCCCTCCACTTT.

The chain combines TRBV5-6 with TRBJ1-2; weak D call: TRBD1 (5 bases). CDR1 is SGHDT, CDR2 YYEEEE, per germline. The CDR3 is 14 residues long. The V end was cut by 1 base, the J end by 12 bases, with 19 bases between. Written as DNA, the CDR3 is TGTGCCAGCAGCTTGTATTCAGGGTTCCGGACGGACACCTTC. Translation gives CASSLYSGFRTDTF.

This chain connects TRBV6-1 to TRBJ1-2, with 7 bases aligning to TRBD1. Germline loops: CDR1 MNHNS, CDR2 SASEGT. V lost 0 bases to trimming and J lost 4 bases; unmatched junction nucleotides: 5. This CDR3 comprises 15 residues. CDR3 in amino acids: CASSEAETGTYGYTF. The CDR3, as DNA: TGTGCCAGCAGTGAAGCCGAGACAGGGACCTATGGCTACACCTTC.

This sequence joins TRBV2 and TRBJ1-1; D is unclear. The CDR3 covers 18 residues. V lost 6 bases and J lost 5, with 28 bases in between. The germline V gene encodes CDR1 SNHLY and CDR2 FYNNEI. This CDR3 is CASRARRPGRVEKTEAFF. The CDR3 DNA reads TGTGCCAGCAGGGCAAGAAGACCGGGAAGGGTCGAGAAAACTGAAGCTTTCTTT.

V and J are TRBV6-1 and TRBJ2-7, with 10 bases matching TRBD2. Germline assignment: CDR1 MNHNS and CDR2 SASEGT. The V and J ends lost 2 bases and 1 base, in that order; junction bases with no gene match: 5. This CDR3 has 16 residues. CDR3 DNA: TGTGCCAGCAGTGAATATAGCGGGGGGCCTTCCTACGAGCAGTACTTC. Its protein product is CASSEYSGGPSYEQYF.

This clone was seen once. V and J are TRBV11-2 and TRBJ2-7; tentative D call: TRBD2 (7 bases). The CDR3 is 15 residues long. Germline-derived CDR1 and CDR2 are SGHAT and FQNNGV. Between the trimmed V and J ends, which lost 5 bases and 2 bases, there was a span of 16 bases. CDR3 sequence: CASSQRGGITYEQYF. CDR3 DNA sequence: TGTGCCAGCAGCCAGAGGGGGGGAATTACCTACGAGCAGTACTTC.

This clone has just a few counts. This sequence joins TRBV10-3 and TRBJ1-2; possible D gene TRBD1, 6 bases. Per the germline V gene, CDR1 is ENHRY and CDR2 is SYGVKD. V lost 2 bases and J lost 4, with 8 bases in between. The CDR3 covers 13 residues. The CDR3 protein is CAISEDRFYGYTF. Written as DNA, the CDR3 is TGTGCCATCAGTGAGGACAGGTTCTATGGCTACACCTTC.

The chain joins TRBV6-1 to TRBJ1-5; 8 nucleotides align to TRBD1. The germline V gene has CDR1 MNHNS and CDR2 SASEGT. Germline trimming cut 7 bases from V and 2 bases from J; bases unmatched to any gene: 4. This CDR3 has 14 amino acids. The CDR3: CASIETGGNQPQHF. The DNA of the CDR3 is TGTGCCAGCATAGAGACAGGGGGCAATCAGCCCCAGCATTTT.

CDR3 loop: CASSSGTVGFTEAFF. The CDR3 DNA reads TGTGCCAGCAGCTCCGGGACAGTAGGGTTCACTGAAGCTTTCTTT. This sequence joins TRBV11-2 and TRBJ1-1; 7 nucleotides align to TRBD1. V gave up 4 bases and J gave up 4 bases; unmatched junction bases: 9. The germline gives CDR1 SGHAT, CDR2 FQNNGV. The CDR3 spans 15 residues.